The entry below describes one T cell receptor (beta chain). The CDR3 is 13 amino acids. The V gene lost 2 bases and the J gene lost 5 bases, with 7 bases spanning the gap. Germline-derived CDR1 and CDR2 are MDHEN and SYDVKM. This sample was taken from a study of control samples from healthy donors and cancer patients. Using immunoSEQ multiplex PCR, the repertoire was profiled, and TCRdb retains in-frame clones only, with some absent. This sample has 45,000 or so clones, with about 90% found just once. What was sequenced was PBMCs. This sequence joins TRBV28 and TRBJ2-1; the D is unclear. This clonotype originated in a woman in her sixties with lung cancer. The DNA for the CDR3 is TGTGCCAGCAGTTTAAATGCGGACAATGAGCAGTTCTTC. Encoded protein: CASSLNADNEQFF.